A single sample is the source of the 28 T cell receptor beta chains below, sequenced in a study of blood T cells in healthy people across ages. A sample-barcoded 5' primer and a J-beta primer mix were used in a second PCR of about 7 to 11 cycles. MiXCR was run by TCRdb on the 5' RACE reads, yielding one entry per CDR3 protein. The sample contains a few hundred thousand distinct CDR3 sequences, about 28% of which appear only once. The same sample was also used in a study of T cells of mothers and their children.

The sequencing input was blood. The receptors come from a boy between 2 and 15 years old in good health.

This clonotype was counted between two and nine times. The chain links TRBV18 to TRBJ1-3, with 8 bases matching TRBD1. Germline CDR1 KGHSH, CDR2 LQKENI. The CDR3 is 16 amino acids. The V gene end was trimmed by 3 bases and the J gene end by 0 bases; junction bases not matched to a gene: 4. CDR3 protein: CASSPTGAYSGNTIYF. CDR3 coding DNA: TGTGCCAGCTCACCGACAGGGGCTTACTCTGGAAACACCATATATTTT.

This clonotype was found a few times. At one end, the junction sequence differs from germline, possibly due to a read error. The chain has TRBV24-1 and TRBJ2-7; no reliable D call. Per germline, CDR1 KGHDR and CDR2 SFDVKD. CDR3 size: 14 residues. CDR3 loop: CATSDFNRYYEQYF. CDR3 sequence (DNA): TGTGCCACTAGTGATTTTAACAGATACTACGAGCAGTACTTC.

This chain links TRBV29-1 with TRBJ2-3; D gene ambiguous. The V and J ends lost 6 bases and 1 base respectively, with 14 bases between them. Germline-derived CDR1 and CDR2 are SQVTM and ANQGSEA. This CDR3 spans 14 amino acids. CDR3 coding DNA: TGCAGCGTCCGTGGCACATTTGGCACAGATACGCAGTATTTT. It codes for CSVRGTFGTDTQYF.

V is TRBV3-1 and J is TRBJ2-2; D remains unclear. CDR1 is LGHDT and CDR2 is YNNKEL in the germline V gene (reference sequence). The CDR3 length is 12 residues. V lost 1 base, J lost 5 bases, and 2 bases lay in between. The chain's CDR3 is CASSQATGELFF. CDR3 DNA sequence: TGTGCCAGCAGCCAAGCTACCGGGGAGCTGTTTTTT.

This clonotype showed up just a few times. Given the absence of the conserved phenylalanine or tryptophan at the CDR3 end, a read error is likely. V gene TRBV29-1 combines with J gene TRBJ2-7, with D perhaps TRBD2 (5 bases). Trimming took off 4 bases at V and 2 bases at J, with 12 bases between the two ends. This CDR3 has 13 residues. Germline V gene data show CDR1 as SQVTM and CDR2 as ANQGSEA. The CDR3 here is CSVVEGGAYEQYS. In DNA, the CDR3 is TGCAGCGTTGTAGAGGGTGGCGCCTACGAGCAGTACTCC.

This chain joins TRBV20-1 and TRBJ2-3; 7 nucleotides line up with TRBD2. With 3 bases clipped from V and 2 bases from J, the junction kept 5 bases outside the gene matches. This CDR3 contains 14 residues. Germline lookup yields CDR1 DFQATT and CDR2 SNEGSKA (reference sequence). CDR3 DNA: TGCAGTGCTAGTCTAGCGGAGATCACAGATACGCAGTATTTT. It codes for CSASLAEITDTQYF.

This clonotype turned up a few times. CDR3 region: CSAEGEEGYTF. In nucleotides, the CDR3 is TGCAGTGCAGAGGGGGAGGAGGGCTACACCTTC. The V call is TRBV20-1, the J call TRBJ1-2; a possible D gene is TRBD1 (6 bases). Trimming removed 6 bases from V and 8 bases from J, with 13 bases in between. CDR1 is DFQATT, CDR2 SNEGSKA, per germline (reference sequence). The CDR3 is made up of 11 amino acids.

The count of this clonotype is one. V and J are TRBV20-1 and TRBJ2-1; 9 bases align to TRBD2. This CDR3 is 12 amino acids long. The junction had 4 bases not matched to a gene; V was cut back by 7 bases and J by 6 bases. CDR1 and CDR2 from the germline V gene are DFQATT and SNEGSKA (reference sequence). This CDR3 reads CSGAGGVNEQFF. The CDR3 nucleotides read TGCAGTGGTGCGGGGGGGGTCAATGAGCAGTTCTTC.

This clonotype showed up just a few times. The rearrangement links TRBV15 to TRBJ2-1, with 10 bases fitting TRBD2. Germline V gene sequence: CDR1 LNHNV, CDR2 YYDKDF (reference sequence). The CDR3 has 17 residues. With V trimmed by 2 bases and J by 4 bases, 8 bases remained unmatched. DNA for the CDR3: TGTGCCACCAGCAGATCTCCCGGGACTAGCGATTACAATGAGCAGTTCTTC. Amino acids: CATSRSPGTSDYNEQFF.

V usage is TRBV10-3 and J usage is TRBJ1-2; 7 nucleotides align to TRBD1. Looked up from germline, CDR1 is ENHRY and CDR2 is SYGVKD. The V segment lost 2 bases and the J segment 3 bases; nucleotides outside the gene matches: 3. The CDR3 runs 14 residues. Here the CDR3 DNA reads TGTGCCATCAGTGAGGGACAGGACGACTATGGCTACACCTTC. Translation gives CAISEGQDDYGYTF.

A few counts support this clonotype. The chain links TRBV9 to TRBJ1-6; TRBD1 is a possible D gene (5 bases). CDR3 length: 16 residues. CDR1 is SGDLS and CDR2 is YYNGEE in the germline V gene. V lost 6 bases and J 5 bases, leaving 18 bases between the germline ends. The CDR3, as DNA: TGTGCCAGCATCAAGGGGTTGCCGGAGGATAATTCACCCCTCCACTTT. Its protein is CASIKGLPEDNSPLHF.

The rearrangement links TRBV3-1 to TRBJ2-1; D is possibly TRBD1 (7 bases). The germline gives CDR1 LGHDT, CDR2 YNNKEL (reference sequence). V dropped 4 bases and J dropped 3 bases, with 16 bases sitting between them. This CDR3 comprises 16 residues. The CDR3 DNA reads as TGTGCCAGCAGCCGCGCGGGACAGAGCGTCTACAATGAGCAGTTCTTC. This gives the protein CASSRAGQSVYNEQFF.

Of note for this clonotype: Relative to the germline gene, one junction end is altered; a read error may explain this. The J gene is TRBJ2-1, the V gene TRBV27, with 8 nucleotides matching TRBD1. The CDR3 is 13 residues long. Germline loops: CDR1 MNHEY, CDR2 SMNVEV (reference sequence). In DNA, the CDR3 is TGTGCCAGCAGTTTATCGAGCCAGGGGGCGCTTTATTTC. Amino acid sequence: CASSLSSQGALYF.

V usage is TRBV14 and J usage is TRBJ2-3; 12 bases are a match to TRBD2. V was clipped by 7 bases and J by 4 bases; unmatched bases: 9. Germline V gene data show CDR1 as SGHDN and CDR2 as FVKESK. There are 16 residues in the CDR3. The CDR3 protein is CASTSGLAGSADTQYF. DNA for the CDR3: TGTGCCAGCACCTCAGGACTAGCGGGAAGCGCAGATACGCAGTATTTT.

The chain uses TRBV9 and TRBJ1-3; TRBD1 is a possible D gene (5 bases). The germline CDR1 and CDR2 sequences are SGDLS and YYNGEE. The V gene lost 0 bases and the J gene lost 6 bases, with 13 bases spanning the gap. The CDR3 spans 15 residues. The chain's CDR3 is CASSVGGFGANTIYF. CDR3 coding DNA: TGTGCCAGCAGCGTAGGCGGATTTGGGGCAAACACCATATATTTT.

In this sample, this clonotype turned up a few times. V usage is TRBV6-2 or TRBV6-3 and J usage is TRBJ2-5; tentatively, D is TRBD1 or TRBD2 (7 bases each). Germline assignment: CDR1 MNHEY and CDR2 SVGEGT. The length of the CDR3 is 15 residues. Between the trimmed V and J ends, which lost 7 bases and 4 bases, there was a span of 19 bases. CDR3 DNA: TGTGCCAGCACGCTGACAGGGATAGCGGGAGAGACCCAGTACTTC. Its translation is CASTLTGIAGETQYF.

This rearrangement joins TRBV11-2 to TRBJ2-4, with 10 bases lining up with TRBD2. There are 20 residues in the CDR3. The J segment lost 6 bases and the V segment lost 0 bases, leaving 17 bases of the junction unmatched. Germline loops: CDR1 SGHAT, CDR2 FQNNGV. The CDR3 loop is CASSLESINTYIAGGNIQYF. The CDR3 DNA follows: TGTGCCAGCAGCTTAGAGTCCATCAATACATACATAGCGGGAGGAAACATTCAGTACTTC.

The V and J genes are TRBV10-2 and TRBJ2-7; D remains unclear. CDR3 length: 14 residues. The germline V gene has CDR1 WSHSY and CDR2 SAAADI. Trimming removed 5 bases from V and 0 bases from J, with 11 bases in between. In nucleotides, the CDR3 is TGCGCCAGCAGTACCGGTCCTCCCTCCTACGAGCAGTACTTC. Translation gives CASSTGPPSYEQYF.

This clonotype was counted between two and nine times. This clone may be a read error of a much larger clone one base away. J is TRBJ2-2 and V is TRBV7-9; TRBD2 matches 9 bases. Trimming cost V 5 bases and J 4 bases; bases outside gene matches: 8. The CDR3 runs 16 residues. Germline CDR1 SEHNR, CDR2 FQNEAQ (reference sequence). The CDR3 sequence is CASSHLAGVSTGELFF. The CDR3, as DNA: TGTGCCAGCAGCCATTTAGCGGGAGTGAGCACCGGGGAGCTGTTTTTT. Filled out from reference TRBV7-9 and TRBJ2-2, the complete variable domain reads DTGVSQNPRHKITKRGQNVTFRCDPISEHNRLYWYRQTLGQGPEFLTYFQNEAQLEKSRLLSDRFSAERPKGSFSTLEIQRTEQGDSAMYLCASSHLAGVSTGELFFGEGSRLTVL.

The CDR3 protein is CASSGTTRSGYTF. The CDR3 DNA reads as TGTGCCAGCAGTGGTACTACACGGTCTGGCTACACCTTC. The genes are TRBV27 and TRBJ1-2; D is ambiguous. The ends were cut back, 5 bases at V and 7 bases at J, with 14 bases in the middle. Per the germline V gene, CDR1 is MNHEY and CDR2 is SMNVEV (reference sequence). The CDR3 length is 13 residues.

The chain carries TRBV5-1 and TRBJ2-1; possibly TRBD1 for D (6 bases). The CDR3 is made up of 17 amino acids. The germline V gene has CDR1 SGHRS and CDR2 YFSETQ. Trimming took 1 base from V and 8 from J, leaving 22 bases between them. This CDR3 is CASSLQQGSWTEHEQFF. The DNA for the CDR3 is TGCGCCAGCAGCTTGCAACAGGGAAGTTGGACTGAACATGAGCAGTTCTTC.

CDR3 residues: CASSFLDRVNTEAFF. As DNA, the CDR3 is TGTGCCAGCAGCTTCCTGGACAGGGTGAACACTGAAGCTTTCTTT. The chain carries TRBV7-2 and TRBJ1-1, with 8 positions matching TRBD1. Unmatched junction bases numbered 3, after V lost 3 bases and J lost 0 bases. This CDR3 comprises 15 residues. Germline assignment: CDR1 SGHTA and CDR2 FQGNSA.

Ten or more counts support this clonotype. The rearrangement uses TRBV2 and TRBJ2-5, with 7 positions matching TRBD1. V lost 6 bases and J lost 0; bases outside the gene matches: 4. Germline V gene data show CDR1 as SNHLY and CDR2 as FYNNEI. The CDR3 runs 14 residues. The CDR3, as DNA: TGTGCCAGCAGCCTAGGACAGGACCAAGAGACCCAGTACTTC. Encoded protein: CASSLGQDQETQYF.

The chain recombines TRBV20-1 with TRBJ2-5, with 8 nucleotides matching TRBD2. V lost 1 base to trimming and J lost 6 bases; unmatched junction nucleotides: 7. The CDR3 sequence is 14 residues long. Germline V lookup: CDR1 DFQATT, CDR2 SNEGSKA (reference sequence). CDR3 region: CSARASGSRKTQYF. The CDR3 DNA reads as TGCAGTGCTAGAGCGAGCGGGAGTAGAAAGACCCAGTACTTC.

This chain uses TRBV29-1 with TRBJ1-4; D is undetermined. Germline CDR1 reads SQVTM; CDR2 reads ANQGSEA. The CDR3 runs 13 residues. V dropped 3 bases and J dropped 8 bases, with 13 bases sitting between them. The CDR3 region has the DNA TGCAGCGTTGAGATTCAGCGGTCAGAAAAACTGTTTTTT. Amino acids: CSVEIQRSEKLFF.

The chain has TRBV6-5 and TRBJ2-7; 9 nucleotides line up with TRBD2. V was clipped by 5 bases and J by 4 bases; unmatched bases: 3. Germline CDR1 and CDR2: MNHEY and SVGAGI. CDR3 length: 13 residues. The chain's CDR3 is CASSRTSVYEQYF. The CDR3 nucleotides read TGTGCCAGCAGTCGGACTAGCGTGTACGAGCAGTACTTC.

This clonotype was observed many times. The chain is built from TRBV3-1 and TRBJ2-7; no clear D. The germline V gene has CDR1 LGHDT and CDR2 YNNKEL (reference sequence). CDR3 size: 13 residues. V was cut by 1 base and J by 4 bases, with 8 bases left in between. The CDR3 here is CASSQGSGYEQYF. CDR3 DNA: TGTGCCAGCAGCCAAGGGTCCGGTTACGAGCAGTACTTC.

CDR3 sequence: CASSLRGDPSGANVLTF. CDR3 bases: TGCGCCAGCAGCTTGCGGGGGGACCCCTCTGGGGCCAACGTCCTGACTTTC. The chain links TRBV5-1 to TRBJ2-6, with TRBD2 identical over 7 bases. Trimming took 1 base from V and 0 from J; bases not matched to a gene: 4. This CDR3 is built from 17 residues. From germline, CDR1 is SGHRS and CDR2 YFSETQ.